This T cell receptor (beta chain) was found in a study of OX40 agonist ivuxolimab in advanced cancers. Study context: The study treated patients with ivuxolimab, an agonistic anti-OX40 (CD134) antibody. Hepatocellular carcinoma, melanoma, renal cell or head and neck cancer affected the dose-escalation patients.

TCRdb's copy holds only in-frame clones and misses some; the assay was immunoSEQ multiplex PCR. The table has 45,000 to 60,000 clones, approximately 89% seen once. This clone was recorded only once. The sample here was CD4+ or CD8+ T cells sorted from blood, taken in a trial of the OX40 agonist ivuxolimab. The origin of this receptor is an adult with an advanced solid tumor such as melanoma, head and neck, liver or kidney cancer.

CDR3 loop: CASSPYGAGSGANVLTF. In DNA, the CDR3 is TGTGCCAGCTCACCATACGGGGCCGGCTCTGGGGCCAACGTCCTGACTTTC. The rearrangement links TRBV18 to TRBJ2-6; D may correspond to TRBD1 or TRBD2 (5 bases each). From germline, CDR1 is KGHSH and CDR2 LQKENI. Trimming shortened V by 2 bases and J by 0 bases, and 11 bases separated the two germline ends. This CDR3 region has 17 residues.